The rows below give T cell receptor beta chains drawn from one sample of a study of tumor-infiltrating lymphocytes in primary liver carcinoma. TCRdb independently ran MiXCR on the multiplex PCR reads; one entry per CDR3 protein. Among about 330,000 distinct CDR3 sequences listed, less than 75% were seen once. The material sequenced was peripheral blood. The receptors stem from a man aged 35 to 55 with primary liver carcinoma and hepatitis B virus infection. Each CDR3 is given without its conserved first and last residue.

v_call	j_call	cdr3_aa
TRBV5-4	TRBJ2-1	ASSLSGLAAEQF
TRBV28	TRBJ1-2	ASSLGTLGCT
TRBV4-1	TRBJ1-1	ASSQVGGLNTEAF
TRBV24-1	TRBJ1-2	ATSQGNHYGYT
TRBV11-2	TRBJ2-7	AGSQGTGRTYGQY
TRBV6-4	TRBJ2-2	ASSAGPLTGELF
TRBV12-3/TRBV12-4	TRBJ1-1	ASSQQENTEAF
TRBV6-2/TRBV6-3	TRBJ2-3	ASSFVRHGAMDTQY
TRBV11-2	TRBJ1-5	ASSGRADNQPRH
TRBV28	TRBJ2-1	ASSGQARGDEQF
TRBV10-3	TRBJ1-1	AISADRDTEAF
TRBV11-2	TRBJ2-5	ASSQQDRGVETQY
TRBV6-6	TRBJ2-3	ASSLEGEAPDTQY
TRBV4-3	TRBJ1-1	ASRQGQGRNSEAF
TRBV7-9	TRBJ2-3	ASSSYSGMRTDTQY
TRBV11-1	TRBJ2-2	VSSLAPGTDVGELF
TRBV6-2/TRBV6-3	TRBJ2-6	SSSLGSGANVLT
TRBV5-6	TRBJ2-7	ASSLRGEHYEQY
TRBV11-1	TRBJ1-3	ASSRGRDLISGNTIY
TRBV6-6	TRBJ1-3	ASSYPQGSGNTIY
TRBV6-2/TRBV6-3	TRBJ2-7	VSSTGTTCEQY
TRBV10-3	TRBJ2-7	AITSSARARVREQY
TRBV29-1	TRBJ1-2	SVEGGNYDYT
TRBV10-3	TRBJ2-7	AIRGGSWTGKYEQY
TRBV11-2	TRBJ2-7	ASSLEFSKTHPYEQY
TRBV11-3	TRBJ2-1	GSGQAGNEQF
TRBV11-2	TRBJ2-2	DSRRGAVTGWLF
TRBV30	TRBJ2-2	AWRPGTGELY
TRBV6-1	TRBJ2-2	ASSTLSGFTGELF
TRBV10-2	TRBJ2-3	ASRDTGSRTDTQY